A single sample gave rise to the 25 T cell receptor beta chains below, sequenced in a study of shared clonotypes between healthy human individuals. Sequencing used immunoSEQ multiplex PCR; TCRdb keeps in-frame clones, though not all of them. The sample yields roughly 110,000 clones, under 70% seen once. The sample taken for sequencing was memory CD8+ T cells sorted from blood. Subset given: CD45RO+ cells pooled with CCR7-negative TemRA cells. The receptors come from a young woman in good health.

A few counts support this clone. The J gene is TRBJ2-2, the V gene TRBV27, with 7 bases that match TRBD2. Unmatched junction bases numbered 10, after V lost 5 bases and J lost 4 bases. CDR1 is MNHEY and CDR2 is SMNVEV in the germline V gene (reference sequence). The CDR3 has 16 amino acids. The CDR3 coding sequence is TGTGCCAGCAGTAACCCTAGCGGAGCGGGCACCGGGGAGCTGTTTTTT. Amino acids: CASSNPSGAGTGELFF.

The rearrangement links TRBV2 to TRBJ2-6; 7 bases fit TRBD1. V shed 6 bases, J shed 1 base, and the junction held 3 bases outside the gene matches. CDR3 size: 15 residues. Germline lookup yields CDR1 SNHLY and CDR2 FYNNEI. The CDR3 DNA reads TGTGCCAGCAGCGACAGGGATTCTGGGGCCAACGTCCTGACTTTC. Translating gives CASSDRDSGANVLTF.

A few counts support this clone. The rearrangement joins TRBV18 to TRBJ2-7, with 7 positions matching TRBD2. Unmatched junction bases numbered 5, after V lost 5 bases and J lost 4 bases. This CDR3 has 13 residues. Germline CDR1 KGHSH, CDR2 LQKENI. CDR3 amino acids: CASSFSGAYEQYF. DNA for the CDR3: TGTGCCAGCTCATTCAGCGGGGCATACGAGCAGTACTTC.

V gene TRBV15 combines with J gene TRBJ2-7; 14 positions agree with TRBD2. CDR1 and CDR2 from the germline V gene are LNHNV and YYDKDF (reference sequence). There are 14 residues in the CDR3. Unmatched junction bases numbered 0, after V lost 6 bases and J lost 2 bases. CDR3 bases: TGTGCCACCAGGACTAGCGGGAGGGCCTACGAGCAGTACTTC. It translates to CATRTSGRAYEQYF.

The V and J genes are TRBV25-1 and TRBJ2-2; D might be TRBD1 (6 bases). Trimming removed 4 bases from V and 6 bases from J, with 9 bases in between. This CDR3 contains 13 residues. Germline CDR1 is MGHDK and CDR2 is SYGVNS. The CDR3 DNA is TGTGCCAGCAGTGGCTCAGGGGCCGGGGAGCTGTTTTTT. Residues: CASSGSGAGELFF.

V and J are TRBV11-2 and TRBJ1-1, with D possibly being TRBD1 (5 bases). Germline CDR1 SGHAT, CDR2 FQNNGV. The germline V and J ends were trimmed by 2 bases and 1 base, with 8 bases remaining between them. The CDR3 consists of 14 residues. The CDR3 sequence is CASSLLDKNTEAFF. Here the CDR3 DNA reads TGTGCCAGCAGCTTACTGGACAAGAACACTGAAGCTTTCTTT. The full variable domain, completed using reference TRBV11-2 and TRBJ1-1, is EAGVAQSPRYKIIEKRQSVAFWCNPISGHATLYWYQQILGQGPKLLIQFQNNGVVDDSQLPKDRFSAERLKGVDSTLKIQPAKLEDSAVYLCASSLLDKNTEAFFGQGTRLTVV.

The V and J genes are TRBV28 and TRBJ1-3; D is ambiguous. This CDR3 region has 16 residues. Germline-derived CDR1 and CDR2 are MDHEN and SYDVKM. The V end lost 2 bases, the J end lost 4 bases, and 15 bases lay between the germline ends. The DNA for the CDR3 is TGTGCCAGCAGTTTAGACGGCAGAGGTTGGGGAAACACCATATATTTT. This gives the protein CASSLDGRGWGNTIYF.

This clone came up a few times. Other DNA sequences from this sample encode an identical CDR3 as well. The chain employs TRBV9 and TRBJ2-1; weak D call: TRBD2 (5 bases). Trimming shortened V by 0 bases and J by 8 bases, and 12 bases separated the two germline ends. Germline V gene sequence: CDR1 SGDLS, CDR2 YYNGEE. There are 14 residues in the CDR3. The CDR3 here is CASSVGGGSDEQFF. The CDR3 DNA sequence: TGTGCCAGCAGCGTAGGTGGAGGTTCCGATGAGCAGTTCTTC.

This sequence joins TRBV4-2 and TRBJ2-3; TRBD1 matches at 8 bases. This CDR3 has 16 residues. V lost 0 bases, J lost 3 bases, and 5 bases stayed unmatched. Germline lookup yields CDR1 LGHNA and CDR2 YNFKEQ. The CDR3, as DNA: TGTGCCAGCAGCCAAGATTACAGGGGGTGGACAGATACGCAGTATTTT. Translating it yields CASSQDYRGWTDTQYF.

The chain has TRBV5-5 and TRBJ1-2, with D possibly TRBD1 on 5 matching bases. V lost 4 bases and J lost 4, with 11 bases in between. Germline values: CDR1 SGHKS, CDR2 YYEKEE (reference sequence). This CDR3 spans 13 amino acids. The CDR3 protein is CASSPRDVYGYTF. The CDR3 nucleotides read TGTGCCAGCAGCCCGAGGGACGTCTATGGCTACACCTTC.

In this sample, this clone is medium-sized. Additional DNA sequences in this sample encode the identical CDR3. V is TRBV19 and J is TRBJ2-5; 7 positions agree with TRBD2. Germline CDR1 and CDR2: LNHDA and SQIVND (reference sequence). Unmatched junction bases numbered 13, after V lost 5 bases and J lost 4 bases. This CDR3 comprises 16 residues. The CDR3 loop is CASSPFVGLGVETQYF. CDR3 nucleotide sequence: TGTGCCAGTAGTCCATTCGTCGGACTAGGGGTAGAGACCCAGTACTTC. The full variable domain, with the rest looked up from reference TRBV19 and TRBJ2-5, is DGGITQSPKYLFRKEGQNVTLSCEQNLNHDAMYWYRQDPGQGLRLIYYSQIVNDFQKGDIAEGYSVSREKKESFPLTVTSAQKNPTAFYLCASSPFVGLGVETQYFGPGTRLLVL.

This clone was detected only a few times. The chain joins TRBV30 to TRBJ2-1; D gene unclear. The CDR3 is 10 amino acids. V was trimmed by 1 base and J by 9 bases, leaving 4 bases between them. In germline, CDR1 is GTSNPN, CDR2 SVGIG (reference sequence). CDR3 in amino acids: CAWSESEQFF. CDR3 DNA: TGTGCCTGGAGTGAATCTGAGCAGTTCTTC. Using reference TRBV30 and TRBJ2-1 for the parts outside the CDR3, the full variable domain is SQTIHQWPATLVQPVGSPLSLECTVEGTSNPNLYWYRQAAGRGLQLLFYSVGIGQISSEVPQNLSASRPQDRQFILSSKKLLLSDSGFYLCAWSESEQFFGPGTRLTVL.

In its sample, this clone was seen once. This rearrangement joins TRBV9 to TRBJ2-5; D perhaps matches TRBD1 (6 bases). This CDR3 spans 13 amino acids. Between the trimmed V and J ends, which lost 3 bases and 2 bases, there was a span of 8 bases. From germline, CDR1 is SGDLS and CDR2 YYNGEE. The CDR3: CASSGGGQETQYF. CDR3 coding DNA: TGTGCCAGCAGCGGAGGGGGACAAGAGACCCAGTACTTC.

This clone is categorized as medium-sized (0.01 to 0.1%). The chain uses TRBV4-1 and TRBJ2-2; D gene unclear. V lost 4 bases and J 5 bases, leaving 8 bases between the germline ends. Germline V gene sequence: CDR1 MGHRA, CDR2 YSYEKL. This CDR3 is 13 amino acids long. The CDR3 DNA reads TGCGCCAGCAGCCTAGAAGGAACCGGGGAGCTGTTTTTT. This gives the protein CASSLEGTGELFF.

The chain uses TRBV4-1 and TRBJ2-1; possible D gene TRBD2, 5 bases. Trimming shortened V by 6 bases and J by 5 bases, and 17 bases separated the two germline ends. Germline values: CDR1 MGHRA, CDR2 YSYEKL. This CDR3 is built from 15 residues. The CDR3 bases are TGCGCCAGCAGAGCAAGGTCGCAGCGGAACAATGAGCAGTTCTTC. Encoded protein: CASRARSQRNNEQFF.

The chain uses TRBV7-6 and TRBJ2-5; TRBD2 aligns across 13 bases. V lost 5 bases and J lost 5; bases outside the gene matches: 8. Germline-derived CDR1 and CDR2 are SGHVS and FNYEAQ. There are 16 residues in the CDR3. This CDR3 is CASSPQTSGRPETQYF. The CDR3 nucleotides are TGTGCCAGCAGCCCTCAGACTAGCGGGAGGCCGGAGACCCAGTACTTC.

The chain is built from TRBV7-6 and TRBJ1-1; D is possibly TRBD1 (5 bases). CDR3 length equals 17 residues. Germline V gene sequence: CDR1 SGHVS, CDR2 FNYEAQ. Trimming shortened V by 5 bases and J by 4 bases, and 23 bases separated the two germline ends. Here the CDR3 DNA reads TGTGCCAGCAGCCTTCGTCGAGGAGGGGAGAATTCCACTGAAGCTTTCTTT. Its protein product is CASSLRRGGENSTEAFF.

This clone was detected only a few times. The CDR3 nucleotides read TGTGCCAGCAGAGGACAGCATCTGGGGGAGCAGTACTTC. This codes for CASRGQHLGEQYF. The chain joins TRBV5-6 to TRBJ2-7, with D maybe TRBD1 (6 bases). Trimming removed 5 bases at V and 7 bases at J, with 16 bases between. Germline V gene sequence: CDR1 SGHDT, CDR2 YYEEEE. The CDR3 is 13 residues long.

The chain joins TRBV7-2 to TRBJ1-5; D is possibly TRBD1 (5 bases). Deletions cut 5 bases from V and 1 base from J, with 15 bases between. CDR3 length equals 16 residues. Germline lookup yields CDR1 SGHTA and CDR2 FQGNSA. The CDR3 nucleotides are TGTGCCAGCAGCGGACGGGACCGACTGAGCAATCAGCCCCAGCATTTT. Amino acids: CASSGRDRLSNQPQHF.

The genes are TRBV6-4 and TRBJ2-1, with D perhaps matching TRBD2 (7 bases). The CDR3 is 15 residues long. Germline values: CDR1 MRHNA, CDR2 SNTAGT. V lost 8 bases and J lost 6, with 20 bases in between. Here the CDR3 reads CASCPSPGEGNEQFF. The CDR3 bases are TGTGCCAGCTGCCCCTCCCCAGGGGAGGGCAATGAGCAGTTCTTC.

The chain carries TRBV19 and TRBJ2-5, with a weak D call TRBD2 (6 bases). Trimming stripped 1 base from V and 4 bases from J, with 10 bases between. CDR3 length equals 14 residues. CDR1 and CDR2 from the germline V gene are LNHDA and SQIVND (reference sequence). The CDR3 bases are TGTGCCAGTAGTATAGCGGGAGTAGTAGAGACCCAGTACTTC. It encodes CASSIAGVVETQYF.

The chain is built from TRBV6-4 and TRBJ2-2, with D possibly being TRBD1 or TRBD2 (5 bases each). The V end was cut by 3 bases, the J end by 6 bases, with 17 bases between. Germline V gives CDR1 MRHNA, CDR2 SNTAGT. This CDR3 has 16 residues. CDR3 loop: CASSEQGPTRPGELFF. The CDR3 nucleotides are TGTGCCAGCAGTGAGCAGGGACCCACCCGGCCCGGGGAGCTGTTTTTT.

This clone was seen a single time. The rearrangement joins TRBV5-4 to TRBJ2-1; the D is unclear. The germline gives CDR1 SGHNT, CDR2 YYREEE (reference sequence). This CDR3 has 12 residues. The V end was cut by 0 bases, the J end by 10 bases, with 8 bases between. CDR3 protein: CASSLVPPEQFF. The CDR3 DNA sequence: TGTGCCAGCAGCTTGGTACCGCCAGAGCAGTTCTTC.

This clone was counted at least ten times. The rearrangement uses TRBV7-6 and TRBJ2-7, with D unresolved. CDR3 length: 12 residues. V was cut by 5 bases and J by 6 bases, with 11 bases left in between. Per germline, CDR1 SGHVS and CDR2 FNYEAQ. The CDR3 here is CASSGPLSEQYF. For the CDR3, the DNA is TGTGCCAGCAGCGGACCACTTAGCGAGCAGTACTTC.

This clone has a single count. V and J are TRBV11-2 and TRBJ2-5; D uncertain. The DNA end is a closer match to TRBJ2-7, so the J assignment may be wrong. The germline V gene encodes CDR1 SGHAT and CDR2 FQNNGV. The CDR3 consists of 10 residues. CDR3 amino acids: CASSTYEQYF. The CDR3 nucleotides read TGTGCCAGCAGCACATACGAGCAGTACTTC.